Many counts were recorded for the clone carrying this T cell receptor (beta chain). For the second PCR, which ran for about 6 to 11 cycles, a sample-barcoded 5' primer and a J-beta primer mix were used. Each cDNA molecule received a tag from a template-switch adaptor that had 12 random nucleotides. TCRdb reprocessed the 5' RACE reads via MiXCR and lists one record per CDR3 protein. The sample consists of fewer than 2,000,000 distinct CDR3 sequences, 39% of them appearing once. This entry is derived from a study of blood T cells in healthy people across ages. Donors were healthy Caucasian individuals from Russia aged about 6 to 90. In germline, CDR1 is MDHEN, CDR2 SYDVKM. The V and J ends lost 3 bases and 5 bases, in that order; junction bases with no gene match: 13. The length of the CDR3 is 17 residues.

The chain has TRBV28 and TRBJ2-4, with 7 nucleotides matching TRBD2. Source material: blood. This TCR was sampled from a human donor in good health. Here the CDR3 reads CASSFSGVGTSENIQYF. CDR3 bases: TGTGCCAGCAGTTTCAGCGGGGTCGGAACCTCCGAAAACATTCAGTACTTC.